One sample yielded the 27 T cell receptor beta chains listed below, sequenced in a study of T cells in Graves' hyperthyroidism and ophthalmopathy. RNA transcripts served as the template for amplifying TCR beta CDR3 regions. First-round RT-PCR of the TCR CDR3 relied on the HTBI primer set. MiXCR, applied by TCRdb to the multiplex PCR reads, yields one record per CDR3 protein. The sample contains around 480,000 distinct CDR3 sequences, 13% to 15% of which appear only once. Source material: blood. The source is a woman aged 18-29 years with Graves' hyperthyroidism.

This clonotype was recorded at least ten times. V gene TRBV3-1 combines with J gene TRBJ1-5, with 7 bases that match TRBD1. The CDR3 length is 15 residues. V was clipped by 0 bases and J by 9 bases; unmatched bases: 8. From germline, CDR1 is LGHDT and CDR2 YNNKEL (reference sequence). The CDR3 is CASSQDRTGQRPQHF. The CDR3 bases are TGTGCCAGCAGCCAAGATCGGACAGGCCAGCGGCCCCAGCATTTT.

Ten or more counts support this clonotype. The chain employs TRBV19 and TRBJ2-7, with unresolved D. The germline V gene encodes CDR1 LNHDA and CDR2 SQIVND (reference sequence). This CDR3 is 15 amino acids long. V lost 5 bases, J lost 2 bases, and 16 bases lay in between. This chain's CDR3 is CASSPRTLDAYEQYF. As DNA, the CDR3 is TGTGCCAGTAGTCCCCGGACCCTGGATGCCTACGAGCAGTACTTC. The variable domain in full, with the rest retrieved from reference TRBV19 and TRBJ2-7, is DGGITQSPKYLFRKEGQNVTLSCEQNLNHDAMYWYRQDPGQGLRLIYYSQIVNDFQKGDIAEGYSVSREKKESFPLTVTSAQKNPTAFYLCASSPRTLDAYEQYFGPGTRLTVT.

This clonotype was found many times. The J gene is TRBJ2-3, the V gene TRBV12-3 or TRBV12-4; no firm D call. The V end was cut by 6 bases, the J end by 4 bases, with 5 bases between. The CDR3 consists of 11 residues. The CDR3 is CASRSADTQYF. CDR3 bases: TGTGCCAGCAGATCGGCAGATACGCAGTATTTT.

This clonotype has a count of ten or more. The CDR3 DNA reads TGTGCCACAGCAAGGACAGGGGGCGAGGAGACCCAGTACTTC. Its translation is CATARTGGEETQYF. The chain couples TRBV19 to TRBJ2-5, with 11 bases fitting TRBD1. CDR3 length equals 14 residues. Germline V CDR1 and CDR2: LNHDA, SQIVND (reference sequence). V was clipped by 10 bases and J by 5 bases; unmatched bases: 9.

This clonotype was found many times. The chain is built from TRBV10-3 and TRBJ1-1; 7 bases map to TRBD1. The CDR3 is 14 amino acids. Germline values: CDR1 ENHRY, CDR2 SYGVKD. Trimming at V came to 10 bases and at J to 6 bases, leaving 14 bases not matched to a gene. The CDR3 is CATQSRGAQPEAFF. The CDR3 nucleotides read TGTGCCACCCAATCCAGGGGGGCACAGCCTGAAGCTTTCTTT.

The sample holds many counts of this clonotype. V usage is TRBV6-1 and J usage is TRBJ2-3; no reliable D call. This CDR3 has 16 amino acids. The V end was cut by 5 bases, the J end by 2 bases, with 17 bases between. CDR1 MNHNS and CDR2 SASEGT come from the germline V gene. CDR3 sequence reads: CASSPTGSSTTDTQYF. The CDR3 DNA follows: TGTGCCAGCAGTCCGACGGGTAGCAGTACCACAGATACGCAGTATTTT.

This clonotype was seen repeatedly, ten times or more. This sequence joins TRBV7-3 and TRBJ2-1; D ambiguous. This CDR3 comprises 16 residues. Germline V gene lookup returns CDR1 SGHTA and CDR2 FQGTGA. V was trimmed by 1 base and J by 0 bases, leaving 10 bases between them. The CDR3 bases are TGTGCCAGCAGCTTAATCCGCCGGGCCTCCTACAATGAGCAGTTCTTC. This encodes CASSLIRRASYNEQFF.

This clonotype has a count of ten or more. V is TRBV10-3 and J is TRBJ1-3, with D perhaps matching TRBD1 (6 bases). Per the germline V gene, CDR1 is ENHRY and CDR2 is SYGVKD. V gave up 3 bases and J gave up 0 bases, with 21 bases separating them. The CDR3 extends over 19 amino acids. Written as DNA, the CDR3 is TGTGCCATCAGTGACCCCGCCCGGACAGACACAAACTCTGGAAACACCATATATTTT. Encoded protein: CAISDPARTDTNSGNTIYF.

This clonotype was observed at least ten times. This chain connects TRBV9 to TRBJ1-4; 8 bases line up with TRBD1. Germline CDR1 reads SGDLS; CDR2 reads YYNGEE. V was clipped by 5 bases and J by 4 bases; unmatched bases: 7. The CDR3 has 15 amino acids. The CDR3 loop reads CASSPGQGVNEKLFF. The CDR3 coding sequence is TGTGCCAGCAGTCCAGGACAGGGAGTTAATGAAAAACTGTTTTTT.

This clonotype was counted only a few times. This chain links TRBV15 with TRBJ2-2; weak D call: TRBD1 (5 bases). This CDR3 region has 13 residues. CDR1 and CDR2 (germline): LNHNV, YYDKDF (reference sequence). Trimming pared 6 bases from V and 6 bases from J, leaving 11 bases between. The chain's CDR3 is CATRGVGAGELFF. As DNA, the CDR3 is TGTGCCACCAGGGGCGTAGGGGCCGGGGAGCTGTTTTTT.

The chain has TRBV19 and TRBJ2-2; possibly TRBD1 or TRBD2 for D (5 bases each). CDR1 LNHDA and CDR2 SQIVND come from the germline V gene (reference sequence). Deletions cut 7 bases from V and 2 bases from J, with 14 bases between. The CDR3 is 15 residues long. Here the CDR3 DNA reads TGTGCCAGTAAACGTGGGGGTAAAAACACCGGGGAGCTGTTTTTT. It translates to CASKRGGKNTGELFF.

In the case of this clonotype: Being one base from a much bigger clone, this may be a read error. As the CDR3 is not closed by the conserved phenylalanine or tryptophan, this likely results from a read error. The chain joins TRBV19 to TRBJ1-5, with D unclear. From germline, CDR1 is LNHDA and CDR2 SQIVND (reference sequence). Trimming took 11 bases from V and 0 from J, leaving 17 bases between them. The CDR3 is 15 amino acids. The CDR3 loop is CAGGLENGSNQPQHL. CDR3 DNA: TGTGCCGGAGGACTGGAAAATGGTAGCAATCAGCCCCAGCATCTT.

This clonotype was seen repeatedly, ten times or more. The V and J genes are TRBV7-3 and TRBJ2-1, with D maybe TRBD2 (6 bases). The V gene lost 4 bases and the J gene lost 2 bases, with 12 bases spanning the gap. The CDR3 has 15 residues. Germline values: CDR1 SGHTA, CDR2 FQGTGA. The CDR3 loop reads CASSSRLGPYNEQFF. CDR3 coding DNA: TGTGCCAGCAGCTCCCGACTAGGCCCCTACAATGAGCAGTTCTTC.

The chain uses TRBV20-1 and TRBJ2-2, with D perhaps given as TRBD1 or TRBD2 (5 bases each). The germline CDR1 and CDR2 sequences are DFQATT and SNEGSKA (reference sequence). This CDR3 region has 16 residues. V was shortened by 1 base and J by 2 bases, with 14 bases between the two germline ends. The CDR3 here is CSARVWGSENTGELFF. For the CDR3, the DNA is TGCAGTGCTAGAGTCTGGGGGTCCGAAAACACCGGGGAGCTGTTTTTT.

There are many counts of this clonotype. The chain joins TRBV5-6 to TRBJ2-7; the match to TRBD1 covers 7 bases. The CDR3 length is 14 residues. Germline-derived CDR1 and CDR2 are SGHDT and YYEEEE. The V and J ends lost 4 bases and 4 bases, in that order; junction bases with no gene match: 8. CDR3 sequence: CASSNRDRGYEQYV. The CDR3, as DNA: TGTGCCAGCAGCAACCGGGACAGAGGTTACGAGCAGTACGTC.

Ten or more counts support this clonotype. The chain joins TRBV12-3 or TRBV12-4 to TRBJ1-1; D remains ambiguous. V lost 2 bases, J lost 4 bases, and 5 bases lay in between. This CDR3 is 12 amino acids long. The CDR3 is CASSLSPTEAFF. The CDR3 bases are TGTGCCAGCAGTTTATCCCCCACTGAAGCTTTCTTT.

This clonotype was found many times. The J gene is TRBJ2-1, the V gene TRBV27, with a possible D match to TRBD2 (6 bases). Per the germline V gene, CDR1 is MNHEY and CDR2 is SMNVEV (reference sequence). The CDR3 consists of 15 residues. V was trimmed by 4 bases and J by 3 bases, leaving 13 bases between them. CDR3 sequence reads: CASSWRAFFYNEQFF. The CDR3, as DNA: TGTGCCAGCAGTTGGAGGGCCTTCTTCTACAATGAGCAGTTCTTC.

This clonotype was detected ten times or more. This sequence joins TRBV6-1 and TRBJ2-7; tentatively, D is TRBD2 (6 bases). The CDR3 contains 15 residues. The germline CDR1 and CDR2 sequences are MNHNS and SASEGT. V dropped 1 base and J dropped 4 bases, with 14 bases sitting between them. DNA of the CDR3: TGTGCCAGCAGTGAAGGTGCAGGACTAAATTACGAGCAGTACGTC. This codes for CASSEGAGLNYEQYV.

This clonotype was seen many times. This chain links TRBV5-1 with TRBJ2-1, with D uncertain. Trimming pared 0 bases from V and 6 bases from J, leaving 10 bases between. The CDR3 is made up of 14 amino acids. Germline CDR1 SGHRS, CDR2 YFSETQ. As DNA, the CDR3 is TGCGCCAGCAGCTTGGTTGACTCCGGCAATGAGCAGTTCTTC. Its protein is CASSLVDSGNEQFF.

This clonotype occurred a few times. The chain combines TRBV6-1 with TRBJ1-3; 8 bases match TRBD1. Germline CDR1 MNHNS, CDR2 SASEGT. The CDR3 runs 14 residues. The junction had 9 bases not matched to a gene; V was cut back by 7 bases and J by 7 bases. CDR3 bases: TGTGCCAGCAACCCGGGACAGGCCACTAACACCATATATTTT. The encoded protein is CASNPGQATNTIYF.

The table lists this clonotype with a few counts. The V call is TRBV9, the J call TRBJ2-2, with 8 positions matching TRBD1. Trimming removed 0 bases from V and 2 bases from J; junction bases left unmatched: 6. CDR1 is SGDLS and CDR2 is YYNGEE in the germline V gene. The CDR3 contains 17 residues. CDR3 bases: TGTGCCAGCAGCGTAGTCCGGGACAGGATAAACACCGGGGAGCTGTTTTTT. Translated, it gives CASSVVRDRINTGELFF. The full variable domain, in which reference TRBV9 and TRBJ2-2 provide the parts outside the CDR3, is DSGVTQTPKHLITATGQRVTLRCSPRSGDLSVYWYQQSLDQGLQFLIQYYNGEERAKGNILERFSAQQFPDLHSELNLSSLELGDSALYFCASSVVRDRINTGELFFGEGSRLTVL.

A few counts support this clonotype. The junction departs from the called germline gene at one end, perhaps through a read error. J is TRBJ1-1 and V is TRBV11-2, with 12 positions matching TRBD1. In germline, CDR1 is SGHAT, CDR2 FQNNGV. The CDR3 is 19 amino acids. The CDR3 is CASSQRDRGRVSMNTEASF. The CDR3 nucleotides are TGTGCCAGCAGCCAGAGGGACAGGGGGCGGGTTAGTATGAACACTGAAGCTTCCTTT.

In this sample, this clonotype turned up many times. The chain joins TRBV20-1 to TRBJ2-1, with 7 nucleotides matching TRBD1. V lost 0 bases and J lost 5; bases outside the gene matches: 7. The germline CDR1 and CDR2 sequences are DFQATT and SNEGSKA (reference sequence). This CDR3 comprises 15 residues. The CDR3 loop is CSARDGAGTDNEQFF. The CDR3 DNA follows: TGCAGTGCTAGAGATGGGGCCGGGACAGACAATGAGCAGTTCTTC.

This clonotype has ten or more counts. The CDR3 sequence: CASSQSSGNTIYF. The CDR3 bases are TGTGCCAGCAGCCAGTCTTCCGGAAACACCATATATTTT. This chain links TRBV3-1 with TRBJ1-3; no clear D gene. The CDR3 spans 13 residues. Looked up from germline, CDR1 is LGHDT and CDR2 is YNNKEL (reference sequence). Trimming took off 3 bases at V and 4 bases at J, with 7 bases between the two ends.

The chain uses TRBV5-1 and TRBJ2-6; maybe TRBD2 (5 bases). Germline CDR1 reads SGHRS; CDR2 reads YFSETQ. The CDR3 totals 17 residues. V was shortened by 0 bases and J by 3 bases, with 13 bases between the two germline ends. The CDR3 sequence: CASSLVEARGGANVLTF. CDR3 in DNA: TGCGCCAGCAGCTTGGTGGAGGCCCGGGGTGGGGCCAACGTCCTGACTTTC.

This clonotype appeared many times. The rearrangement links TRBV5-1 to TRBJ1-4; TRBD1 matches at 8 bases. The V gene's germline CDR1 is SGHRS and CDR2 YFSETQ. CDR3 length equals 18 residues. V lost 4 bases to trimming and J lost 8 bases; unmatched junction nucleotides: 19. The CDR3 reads CASSPYPPPGQANEKLFF. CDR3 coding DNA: TGCGCCAGCAGCCCATACCCACCCCCGGGACAGGCAAACGAAAAACTGTTTTTT.

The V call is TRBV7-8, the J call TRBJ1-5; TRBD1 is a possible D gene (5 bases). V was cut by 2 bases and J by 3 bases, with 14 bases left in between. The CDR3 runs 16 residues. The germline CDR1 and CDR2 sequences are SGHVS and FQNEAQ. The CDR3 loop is CASSLPPGNLNQPQHF. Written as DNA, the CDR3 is TGTGCCAGCAGCTTACCGCCAGGGAACCTCAATCAGCCCCAGCATTTT.